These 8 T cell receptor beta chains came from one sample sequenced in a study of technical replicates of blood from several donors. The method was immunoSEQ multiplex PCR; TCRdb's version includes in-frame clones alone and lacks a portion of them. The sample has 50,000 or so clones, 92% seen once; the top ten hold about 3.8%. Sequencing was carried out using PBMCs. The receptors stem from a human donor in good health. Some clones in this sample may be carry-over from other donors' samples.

The CDR3 spells CASSIPGGQGIGELFF. CDR3 nucleotides: TGTGCCAGCAGCATCCCTGGGGGACAGGGTATCGGGGAGCTGTTTTTT. The chain employs TRBV7-6 and TRBJ2-2; 9 bases map to TRBD1. The ends lost 5 bases at V and 7 bases at J; junction bases unmatched: 11. The CDR3 runs 16 residues. Germline lookup yields CDR1 SGHVS and CDR2 FNYEAQ.

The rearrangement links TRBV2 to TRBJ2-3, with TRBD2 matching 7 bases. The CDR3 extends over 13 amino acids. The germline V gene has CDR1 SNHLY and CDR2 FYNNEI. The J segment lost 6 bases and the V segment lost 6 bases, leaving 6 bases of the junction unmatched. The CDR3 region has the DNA TGTGCCAGCAGCGGGGACTATGAGGATACGCAGTATTTT. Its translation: CASSGDYEDTQYF.

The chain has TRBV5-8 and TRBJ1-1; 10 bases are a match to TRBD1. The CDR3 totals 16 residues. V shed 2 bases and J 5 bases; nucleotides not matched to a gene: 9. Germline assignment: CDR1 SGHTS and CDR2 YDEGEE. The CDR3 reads CASSFPTTGGLTEAFF. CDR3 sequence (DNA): TGTGCCAGCAGCTTTCCCACGACAGGGGGCTTGACTGAAGCTTTCTTT.

The CDR3 sequence is CASSQPLRGKSTDTQYF. The CDR3 DNA sequence: TGCGCCAGCAGCCAACCCCTGCGGGGAAAAAGCACAGATACGCAGTATTTT. This chain joins TRBV4-1 and TRBJ2-3, with D possibly TRBD2 on 6 matching bases. This CDR3 region has 17 residues. Looked up from germline, CDR1 is MGHRA and CDR2 is YSYEKL. The V end was cut by 2 bases, the J end by 0 bases, with 15 bases between.

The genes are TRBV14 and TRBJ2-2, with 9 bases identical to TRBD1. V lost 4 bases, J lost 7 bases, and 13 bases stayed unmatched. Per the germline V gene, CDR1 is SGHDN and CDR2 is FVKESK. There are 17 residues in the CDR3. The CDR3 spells CASSPPWGTGWSGELFF. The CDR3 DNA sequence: TGTGCCAGCAGCCCCCCATGGGGGACAGGGTGGAGCGGGGAGCTGTTTTTT.

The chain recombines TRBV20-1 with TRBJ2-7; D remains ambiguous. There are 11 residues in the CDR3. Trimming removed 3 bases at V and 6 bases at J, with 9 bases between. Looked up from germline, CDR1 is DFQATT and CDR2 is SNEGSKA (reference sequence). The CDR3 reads CSASFISEQYF. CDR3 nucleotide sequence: TGCAGTGCTAGTTTTATTAGCGAGCAGTACTTC.

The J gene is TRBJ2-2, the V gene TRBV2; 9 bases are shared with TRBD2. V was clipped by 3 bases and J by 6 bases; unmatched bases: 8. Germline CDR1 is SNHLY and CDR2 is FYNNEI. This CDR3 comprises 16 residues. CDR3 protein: CASSELAGAVSGELFF. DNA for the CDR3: TGTGCCAGCAGTGAGTTAGCGGGAGCGGTGTCCGGGGAGCTGTTTTTT. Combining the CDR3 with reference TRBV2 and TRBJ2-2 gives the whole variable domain EPEVTQTPSHQVTQMGQEVILRCVPISNHLYFYWYRQILGQKVEFLVSFYNNEISEKSEIFDDQFSVERPDGSNFTLKIRSTKLEDSAMYFCASSELAGAVSGELFFGEGSRLTVL.

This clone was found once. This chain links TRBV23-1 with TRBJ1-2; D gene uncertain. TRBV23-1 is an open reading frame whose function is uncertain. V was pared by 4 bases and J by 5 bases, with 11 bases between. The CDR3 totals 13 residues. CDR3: CASSRGVYYGYTF. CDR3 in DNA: TGCGCCAGCAGTCGCGGGGTATATTATGGCTACACCTTC.